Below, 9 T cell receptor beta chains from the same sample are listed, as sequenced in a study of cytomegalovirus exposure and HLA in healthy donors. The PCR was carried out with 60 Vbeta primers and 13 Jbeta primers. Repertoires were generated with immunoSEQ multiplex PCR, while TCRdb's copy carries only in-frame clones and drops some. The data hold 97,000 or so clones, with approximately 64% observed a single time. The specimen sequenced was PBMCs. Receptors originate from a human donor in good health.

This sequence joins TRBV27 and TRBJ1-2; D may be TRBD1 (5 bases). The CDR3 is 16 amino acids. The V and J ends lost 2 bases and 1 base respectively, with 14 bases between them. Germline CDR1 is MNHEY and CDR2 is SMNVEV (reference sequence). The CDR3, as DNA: TGTGCCAGCAGTTTAGTGGGGCCGGATAGTAACTATGGCTACACCTTC. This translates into CASSLVGPDSNYGYTF.

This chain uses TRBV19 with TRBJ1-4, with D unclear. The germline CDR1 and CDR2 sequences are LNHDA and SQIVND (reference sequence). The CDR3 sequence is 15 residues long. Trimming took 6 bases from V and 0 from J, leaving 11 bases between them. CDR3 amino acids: CASSSRQATNEKLFF. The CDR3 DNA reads TGTGCCAGTAGCTCGAGACAAGCAACTAATGAAAAACTGTTTTTT.

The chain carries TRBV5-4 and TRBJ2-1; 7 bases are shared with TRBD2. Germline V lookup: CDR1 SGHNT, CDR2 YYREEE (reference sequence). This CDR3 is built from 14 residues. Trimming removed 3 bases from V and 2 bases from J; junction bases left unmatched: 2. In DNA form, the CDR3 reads TGTGCCAGCAGCTCTAGCGGACCCTACAATGAGCAGTTCTTC. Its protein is CASSSSGPYNEQFF.

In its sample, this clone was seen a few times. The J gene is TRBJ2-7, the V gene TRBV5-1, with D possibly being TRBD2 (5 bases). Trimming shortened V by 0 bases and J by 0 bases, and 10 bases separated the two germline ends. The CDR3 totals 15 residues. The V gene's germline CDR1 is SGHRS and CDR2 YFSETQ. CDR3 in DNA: TGCGCCAGCAGCTTGGAAGCGGTCCTCTCCTACGAGCAGTACTTC. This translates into CASSLEAVLSYEQYF.

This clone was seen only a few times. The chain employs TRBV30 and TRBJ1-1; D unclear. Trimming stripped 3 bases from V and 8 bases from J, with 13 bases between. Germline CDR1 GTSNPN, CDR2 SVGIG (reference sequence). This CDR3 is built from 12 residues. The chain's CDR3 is CAWREIVREAFF. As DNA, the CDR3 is TGTGCCTGGAGAGAAATCGTCAGAGAAGCTTTCTTT. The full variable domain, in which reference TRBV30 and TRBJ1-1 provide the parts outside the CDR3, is SQTIHQWPATLVQPVGSPLSLECTVEGTSNPNLYWYRQAAGRGLQLLFYSVGIGQISSEVPQNLSASRPQDRQFILSSKKLLLSDSGFYLCAWREIVREAFFGQGTRLTVV.

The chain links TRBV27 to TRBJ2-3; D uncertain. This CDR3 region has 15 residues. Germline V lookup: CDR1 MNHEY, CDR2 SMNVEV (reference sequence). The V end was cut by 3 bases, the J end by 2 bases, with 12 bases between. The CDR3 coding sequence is TGTGCCAGCAGTTTTTCGGTCTTTCTCACAGATACGCAGTATTTT. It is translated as CASSFSVFLTDTQYF.

CDR3 loop: CASSLVGARPDTQYF. The DNA for the CDR3 is TGCGCCAGCAGCTTGGTAGGGGCGCGACCAGATACGCAGTATTTT. This chain connects TRBV5-1 to TRBJ2-3, with a tentative D call TRBD1 (5 bases). The germline V and J ends were trimmed by 0 bases and 4 bases, with 12 bases remaining between them. This CDR3 has 15 residues. CDR1 and CDR2 (germline): SGHRS, YFSETQ.

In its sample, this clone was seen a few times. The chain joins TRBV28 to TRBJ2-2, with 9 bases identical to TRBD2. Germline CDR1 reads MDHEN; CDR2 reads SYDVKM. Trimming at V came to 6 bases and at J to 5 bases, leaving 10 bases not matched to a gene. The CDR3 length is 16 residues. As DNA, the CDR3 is TGTGCCAGCAGGGGGGGGCTAGCGGGGAATACCGGGGAGCTGTTTTTT. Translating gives CASRGGLAGNTGELFF.

The DNA of the CDR3 is TGTGCCAGCAGCTTAGTGACAGGAAGCTCCTACGAGCAGTACTTC. It translates to CASSLVTGSSYEQYF. This chain joins TRBV7-8 and TRBJ2-7; possibly TRBD1 for D (6 bases). The CDR3 contains 15 residues. Germline values: CDR1 SGHVS, CDR2 FQNEAQ. Trimming cost V 1 base and J 0 bases, with 10 bases left between them.